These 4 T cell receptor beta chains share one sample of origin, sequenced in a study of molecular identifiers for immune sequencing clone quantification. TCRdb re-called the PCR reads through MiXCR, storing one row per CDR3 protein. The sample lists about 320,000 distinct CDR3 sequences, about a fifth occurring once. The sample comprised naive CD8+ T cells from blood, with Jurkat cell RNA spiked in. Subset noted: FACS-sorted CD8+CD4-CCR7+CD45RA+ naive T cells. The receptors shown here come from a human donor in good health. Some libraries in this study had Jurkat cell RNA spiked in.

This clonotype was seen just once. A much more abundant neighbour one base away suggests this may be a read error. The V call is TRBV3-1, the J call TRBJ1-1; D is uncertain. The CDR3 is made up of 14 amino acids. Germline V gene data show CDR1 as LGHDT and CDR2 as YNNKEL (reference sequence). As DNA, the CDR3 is TGTACCAGCAGCCAATCCGGGGTGGGCACTGAAGCTTTCTTT. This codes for CTSSQSGVGTEAFF.

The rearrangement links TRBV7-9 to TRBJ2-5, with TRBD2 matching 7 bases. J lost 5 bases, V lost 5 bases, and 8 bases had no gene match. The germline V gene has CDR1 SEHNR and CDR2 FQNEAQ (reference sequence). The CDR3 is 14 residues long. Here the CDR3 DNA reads TGTGCCAGCAGCCCGCCGCGGGGGAAGGAGACCCAGTACTTC. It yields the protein CASSPPRGKETQYF.

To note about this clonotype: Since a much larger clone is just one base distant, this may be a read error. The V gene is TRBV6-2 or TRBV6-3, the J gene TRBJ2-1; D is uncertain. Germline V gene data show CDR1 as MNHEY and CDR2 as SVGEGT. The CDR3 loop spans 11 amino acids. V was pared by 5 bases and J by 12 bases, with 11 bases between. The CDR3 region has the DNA TGTGCCAGCAGTCCCGGCGATGGGCAGTTCTTC. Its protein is CASSPGDGQFF.

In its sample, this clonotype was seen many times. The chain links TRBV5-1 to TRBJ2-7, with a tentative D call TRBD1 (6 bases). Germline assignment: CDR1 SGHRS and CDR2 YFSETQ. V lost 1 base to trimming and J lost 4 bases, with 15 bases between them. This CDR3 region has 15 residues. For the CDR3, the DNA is TGCGCCAGCAGCTTGACAGGGACCATTCGTTACGAGCAGTACTTC. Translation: CASSLTGTIRYEQYF. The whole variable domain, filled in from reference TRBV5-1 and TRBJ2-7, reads KAGVTQTPRYLIKTRGQQVTLSCSPISGHRSVSWYQQTPGQGLQFLFEYFSETQRNKGNFPGRFSGRQFSNSRSEMNVSTLELGDSALYLCASSLTGTIRYEQYFGPGTRLTVT.